This TCR beta chain originates from a study of identical twins. Whole-study results and caveats: Surplus twin overlap in beta out-of-frame sequences was less pronounced.

A few counts support this clonotype. Its specificity is unknown. V shed 3 bases and J 4 bases; nucleotides not matched to a gene: 4. The CDR3 contains 16 residues. The germline gives CDR1 ENHRY, CDR2 SYGVKD. TCRdb re-called the 5' RACE reads through MiXCR, storing one row per CDR3 protein. Found here are a few hundred thousand distinct CDR3 sequences, around 12% of them singletons; the top ten hold approximately 7.5%. This sample also appeared in a second study, on yellow fever vaccine responses in identical twins.

Sequenced: CD8+ T cells sorted from blood. This TCR was recovered from a woman aged 18-35 years in good health. The chain couples TRBV10-3 to TRBJ2-5; 14 nucleotides align to TRBD2. The chain's CDR3 is CAISDPGTSGRETQYF. The CDR3 nucleotides are TGTGCCATCAGTGACCCCGGGACTAGCGGGAGAGAGACCCAGTACTTC.